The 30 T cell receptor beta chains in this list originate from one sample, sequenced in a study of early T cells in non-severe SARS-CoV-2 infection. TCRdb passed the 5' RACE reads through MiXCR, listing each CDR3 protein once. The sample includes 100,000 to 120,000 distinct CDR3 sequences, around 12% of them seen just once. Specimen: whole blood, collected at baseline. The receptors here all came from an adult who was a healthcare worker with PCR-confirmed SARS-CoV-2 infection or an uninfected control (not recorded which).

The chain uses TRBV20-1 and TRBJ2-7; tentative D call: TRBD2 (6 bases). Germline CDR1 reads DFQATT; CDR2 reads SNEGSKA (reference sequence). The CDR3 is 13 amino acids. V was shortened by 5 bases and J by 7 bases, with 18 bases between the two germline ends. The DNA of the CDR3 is TGCAGTGCTTTTAGGACGGGGGTGAAGGAGCAGTACTTC. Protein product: CSAFRTGVKEQYF.

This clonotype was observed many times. The chain's CDR3 is CASSRNPHGSKGGYTF. The CDR3 DNA follows: TGTGCCAGCAGTCGGAACCCCCACGGGAGTAAGGGTGGCTACACCTTC. The gene calls are TRBV28 and TRBJ1-2; D gene uncertain. Trimming left V 5 bases short and J 7 bases short, with 23 bases between. Per the germline V gene, CDR1 is MDHEN and CDR2 is SYDVKM. The CDR3 totals 16 residues.

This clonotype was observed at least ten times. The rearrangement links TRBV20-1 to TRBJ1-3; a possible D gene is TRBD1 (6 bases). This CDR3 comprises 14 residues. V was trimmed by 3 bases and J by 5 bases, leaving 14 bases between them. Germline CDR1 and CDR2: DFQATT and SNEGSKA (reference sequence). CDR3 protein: CSASSRGWRNTIYF. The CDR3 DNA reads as TGCAGTGCTAGTTCGAGGGGGTGGCGAAACACCATATATTTT.

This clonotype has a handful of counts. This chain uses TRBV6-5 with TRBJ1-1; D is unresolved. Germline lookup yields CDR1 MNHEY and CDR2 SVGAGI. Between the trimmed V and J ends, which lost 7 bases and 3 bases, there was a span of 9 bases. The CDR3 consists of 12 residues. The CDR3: CASKDAYTEAFF. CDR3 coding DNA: TGTGCCAGCAAGGACGCGTACACTGAAGCTTTCTTT.

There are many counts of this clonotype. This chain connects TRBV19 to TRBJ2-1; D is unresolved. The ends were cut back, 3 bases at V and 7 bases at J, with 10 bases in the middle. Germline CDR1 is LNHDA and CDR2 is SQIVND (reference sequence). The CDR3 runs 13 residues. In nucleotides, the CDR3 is TGTGCCAGTAGTATCGCGGCGTCAAATGAGCAGTTCTTC. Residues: CASSIAASNEQFF.

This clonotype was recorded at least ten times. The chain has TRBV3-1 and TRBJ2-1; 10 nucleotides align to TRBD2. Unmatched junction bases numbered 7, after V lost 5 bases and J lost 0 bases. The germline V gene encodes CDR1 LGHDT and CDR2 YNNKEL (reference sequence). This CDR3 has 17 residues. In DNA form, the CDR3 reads TGTGCCAGCAGCACCCGACTAGCGGGTCTCTCCTACAATGAGCAGTTCTTC. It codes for CASSTRLAGLSYNEQFF.

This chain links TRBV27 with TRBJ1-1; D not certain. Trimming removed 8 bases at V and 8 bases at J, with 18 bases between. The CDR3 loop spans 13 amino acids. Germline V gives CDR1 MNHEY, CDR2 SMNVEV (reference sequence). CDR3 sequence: CASYQSRPPEAFF. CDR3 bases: TGTGCCAGCTATCAGTCTCGTCCGCCCGAAGCTTTCTTT.

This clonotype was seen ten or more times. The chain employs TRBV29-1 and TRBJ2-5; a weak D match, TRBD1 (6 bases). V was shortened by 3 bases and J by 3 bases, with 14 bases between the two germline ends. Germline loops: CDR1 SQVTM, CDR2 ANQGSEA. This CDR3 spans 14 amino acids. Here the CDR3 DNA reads TGCAGCGTTGACAGGGGTTTTATGGAAGAGACCCAGTACTTC. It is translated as CSVDRGFMEETQYF.

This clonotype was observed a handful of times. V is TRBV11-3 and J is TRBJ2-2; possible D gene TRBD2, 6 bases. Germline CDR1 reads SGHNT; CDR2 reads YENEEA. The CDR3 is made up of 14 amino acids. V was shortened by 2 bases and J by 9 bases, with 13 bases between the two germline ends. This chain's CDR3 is CASSLSRGTRELFF. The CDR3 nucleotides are TGTGCCAGCAGCTTATCCCGGGGGACCCGGGAGCTGTTTTTT.

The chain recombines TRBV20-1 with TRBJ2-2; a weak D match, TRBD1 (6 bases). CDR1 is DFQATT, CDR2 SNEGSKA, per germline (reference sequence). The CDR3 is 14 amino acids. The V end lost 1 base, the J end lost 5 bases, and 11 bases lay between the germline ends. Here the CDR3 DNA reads TGCAGTGCTAGAGTAGGACAGTCAACCGGGGAGCTGTTTTTT. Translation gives CSARVGQSTGELFF.

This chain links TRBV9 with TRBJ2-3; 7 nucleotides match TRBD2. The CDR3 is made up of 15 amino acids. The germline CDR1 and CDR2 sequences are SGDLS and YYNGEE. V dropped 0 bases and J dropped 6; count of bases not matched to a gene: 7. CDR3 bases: TGTGCCAGCAGCGTAGACGGGACTACGTACGATACGCAGTATTTT. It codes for CASSVDGTTYDTQYF.

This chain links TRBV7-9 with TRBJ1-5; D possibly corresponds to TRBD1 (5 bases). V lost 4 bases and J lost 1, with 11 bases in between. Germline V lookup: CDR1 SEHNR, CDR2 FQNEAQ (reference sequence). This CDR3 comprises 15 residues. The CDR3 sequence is CASSSTAESNQPQHF. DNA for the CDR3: TGTGCCAGCAGCTCGACAGCTGAGAGCAATCAGCCCCAGCATTTT. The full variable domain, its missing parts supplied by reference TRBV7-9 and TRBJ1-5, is DTGVSQNPRHKITKRGQNVTFRCDPISEHNRLYWYRQTLGQGPEFLTYFQNEAQLEKSRLLSDRFSAERPKGSFSTLEIQRTEQGDSAMYLCASSSTAESNQPQHFGDGTRLSIL.

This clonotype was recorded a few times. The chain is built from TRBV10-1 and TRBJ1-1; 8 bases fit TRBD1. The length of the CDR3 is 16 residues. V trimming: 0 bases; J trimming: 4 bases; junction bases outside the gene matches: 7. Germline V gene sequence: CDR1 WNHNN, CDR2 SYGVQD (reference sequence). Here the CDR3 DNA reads TGCGCCAGCAGTGAGTCCGGTGCAGGGGGCTTCACTGAAGCTTTCTTT. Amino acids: CASSESGAGGFTEAFF.

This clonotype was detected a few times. CDR3 region: CASSDVQGTDTQYF. The CDR3, as DNA: TGTGCCAGCAGCGACGTACAGGGGACAGATACGCAGTATTTT. The rearrangement joins TRBV7-9 to TRBJ2-3, with 7 bases identical to TRBD1. Germline V CDR1 and CDR2: SEHNR, FQNEAQ (reference sequence). The V and J ends lost 5 bases and 3 bases, in that order; junction bases with no gene match: 5. The CDR3 has 14 amino acids.

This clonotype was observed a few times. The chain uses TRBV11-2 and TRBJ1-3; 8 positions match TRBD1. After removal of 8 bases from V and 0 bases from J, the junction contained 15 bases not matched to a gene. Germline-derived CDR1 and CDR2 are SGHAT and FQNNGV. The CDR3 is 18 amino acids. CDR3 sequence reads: CASGISGTGLSSGNTIYF. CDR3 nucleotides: TGTGCCAGCGGTATTTCCGGGACAGGCCTTTCCTCTGGAAACACCATATATTTT.

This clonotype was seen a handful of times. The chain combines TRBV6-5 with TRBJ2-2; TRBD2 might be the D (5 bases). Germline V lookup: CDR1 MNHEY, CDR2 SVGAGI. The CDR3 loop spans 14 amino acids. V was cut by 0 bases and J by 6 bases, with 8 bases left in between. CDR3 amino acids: CASSYSREPGELFF. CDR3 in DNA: TGTGCCAGCAGTTACTCAAGGGAGCCCGGGGAGCTGTTTTTT.

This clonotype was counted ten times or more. The CDR3: CASSFPTSPLHF. CDR3 coding DNA: TGTGCCAGCAGTTTCCCGACCTCACCCCTCCACTTT. The rearrangement joins TRBV12-3 or TRBV12-4 to TRBJ1-6; D is unresolved. The CDR3 is made up of 12 amino acids. V lost 3 bases, J lost 10 bases, and 7 bases lay in between.

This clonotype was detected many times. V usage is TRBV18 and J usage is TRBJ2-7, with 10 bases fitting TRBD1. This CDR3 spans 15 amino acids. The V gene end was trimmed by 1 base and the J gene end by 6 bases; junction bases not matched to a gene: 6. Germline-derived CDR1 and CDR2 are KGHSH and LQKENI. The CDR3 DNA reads TGTGCCAGCTCACCACTCGTCGGACAGGGGGGCGAGCAGTACTTC. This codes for CASSPLVGQGGEQYF.

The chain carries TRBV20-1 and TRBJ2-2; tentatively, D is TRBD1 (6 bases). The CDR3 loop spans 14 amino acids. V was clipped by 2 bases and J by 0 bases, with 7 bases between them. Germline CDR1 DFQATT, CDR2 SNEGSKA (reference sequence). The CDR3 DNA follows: TGCAGTGCTAGATGGGGGCCGAACACCGGGGAGCTGTTTTTT. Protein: CSARWGPNTGELFF.

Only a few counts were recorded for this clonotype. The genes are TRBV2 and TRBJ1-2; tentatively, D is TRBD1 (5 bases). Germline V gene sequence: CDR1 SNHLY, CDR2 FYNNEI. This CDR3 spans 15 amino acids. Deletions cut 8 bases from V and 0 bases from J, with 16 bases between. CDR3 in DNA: TGTGCCAGCTCTGCCACAGGATTAGCTAACTATGGCTACACCTTC. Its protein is CASSATGLANYGYTF.

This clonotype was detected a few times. For the CDR3, the DNA is TGTGCCAGCAGCCCTACGAGGCCCCATCAGTATTTT. Residues: CASSPTRPHQYF. This chain connects TRBV28 to TRBJ2-3; no clear D. The germline gives CDR1 MDHEN, CDR2 SYDVKM. There are 12 residues in the CDR3. V was trimmed by 6 bases and J by 12 bases, leaving 16 bases between them.

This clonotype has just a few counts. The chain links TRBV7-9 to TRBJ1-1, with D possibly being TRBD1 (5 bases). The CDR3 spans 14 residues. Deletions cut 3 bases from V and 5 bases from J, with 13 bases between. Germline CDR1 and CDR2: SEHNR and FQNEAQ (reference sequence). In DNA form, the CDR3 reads TGTGCCAGCAGCTTTTCAGGGTTGTTGACTGAAGCTTTCTTT. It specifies CASSFSGLLTEAFF. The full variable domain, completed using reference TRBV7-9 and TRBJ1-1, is DTGVSQNPRHKITKRGQNVTFRCDPISEHNRLYWYRQTLGQGPEFLTYFQNEAQLEKSRLLSDRFSAERPKGSFSTLEIQRTEQGDSAMYLCASSFSGLLTEAFFGQGTRLTVV.

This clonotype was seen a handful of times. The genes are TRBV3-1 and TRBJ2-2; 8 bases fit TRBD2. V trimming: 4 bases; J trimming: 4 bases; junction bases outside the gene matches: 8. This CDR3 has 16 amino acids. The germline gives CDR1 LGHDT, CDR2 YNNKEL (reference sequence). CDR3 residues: CASSLRKRGRTGELFF. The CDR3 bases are TGTGCCAGCAGCCTACGAAAGCGGGGGCGCACCGGGGAGCTGTTTTTT.

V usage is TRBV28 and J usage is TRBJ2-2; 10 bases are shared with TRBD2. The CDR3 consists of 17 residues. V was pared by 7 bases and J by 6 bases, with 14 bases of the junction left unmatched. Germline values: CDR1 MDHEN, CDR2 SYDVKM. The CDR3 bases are TGTGCCAGCACCTCTAGCCTAGCGGGAGCTAGGGCCGGGGAGCTGTTTTTT. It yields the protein CASTSSLAGARAGELFF.

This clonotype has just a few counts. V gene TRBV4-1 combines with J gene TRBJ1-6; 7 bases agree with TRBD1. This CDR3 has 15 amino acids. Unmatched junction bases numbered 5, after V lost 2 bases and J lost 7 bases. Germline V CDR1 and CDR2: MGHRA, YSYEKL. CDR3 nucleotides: TGCGCCAGCAGCCAACAAGACAGGGACAATTCACCCCTCCACTTT. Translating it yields CASSQQDRDNSPLHF.

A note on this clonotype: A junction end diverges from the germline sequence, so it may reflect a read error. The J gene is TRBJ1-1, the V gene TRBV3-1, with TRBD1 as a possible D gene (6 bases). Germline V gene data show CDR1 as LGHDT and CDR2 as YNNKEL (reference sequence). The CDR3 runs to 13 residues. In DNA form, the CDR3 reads TGTGCCAGCAGCCGCAACAGGGTCACTGAAGTTTTCTTT. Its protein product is CASSRNRVTEVFF.

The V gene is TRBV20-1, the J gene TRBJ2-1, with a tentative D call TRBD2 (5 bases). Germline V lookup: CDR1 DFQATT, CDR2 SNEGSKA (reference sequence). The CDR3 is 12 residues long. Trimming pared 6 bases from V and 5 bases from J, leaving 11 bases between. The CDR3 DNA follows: TGCAGTGCCGGGGTGGGTGACAATGAGCAGTTCTTC. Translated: CSAGVGDNEQFF.

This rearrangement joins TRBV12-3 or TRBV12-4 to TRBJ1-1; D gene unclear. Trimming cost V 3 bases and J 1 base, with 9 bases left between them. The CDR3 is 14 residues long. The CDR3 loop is CASSLVGTNTEAFF. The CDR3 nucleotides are TGTGCCAGCAGTTTGGTGGGTACGAACACTGAAGCTTTCTTT.

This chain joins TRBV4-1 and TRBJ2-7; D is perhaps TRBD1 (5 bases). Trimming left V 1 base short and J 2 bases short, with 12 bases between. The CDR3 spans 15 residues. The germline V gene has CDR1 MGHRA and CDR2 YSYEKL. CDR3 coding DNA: TGCGCCAGCAGCCAAGGCCGGCAGGACACCTACGAGCAGTACTTC. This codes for CASSQGRQDTYEQYF.

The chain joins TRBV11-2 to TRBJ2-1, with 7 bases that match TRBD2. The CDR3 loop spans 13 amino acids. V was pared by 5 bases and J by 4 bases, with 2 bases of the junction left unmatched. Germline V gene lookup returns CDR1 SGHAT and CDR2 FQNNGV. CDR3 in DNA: TGTGCCAGCAGCCTGGGGGGGTACAATGAGCAGTTCTTC. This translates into CASSLGGYNEQFF.